One and the same sample provided the 22 T cell receptor beta chains below, sequenced in a study of human T cells and chemical hapten exposure (dated by TCRdb to the early 2020s). The library was produced with RACE. The sequencer was a NextSeq 500. Clones were called with MiXCR by TCRdb after fastp trimmed the public reads at Q25, and only in-frame beta chains were retained. Rows with a matching CDR3 protein are joined into one entry that keeps the most common DNA and genes. The sample table lists 80,000 or so distinct CDR3 sequences, approximately 12% of them with a count of one. The ten largest clones add up to about 4.2% of the sample. The time point tag for this specimen amounts to: patch test 1, 2 weeks after DPC sensitization. According to the study, the label for this sample's treatment or condition signals: therapeutic diphenylcyclopropenone sensitization with weekly scalp DPC. Material: whole blood, obtained in connection with sensitization to the hapten diphenylcyclopropenone (DPC). The source of these receptors is a woman aged 50 to 60 with alopecia areata. Some clones in this sample may be carry-over from other donors' samples.

The table lists this clonotype with a few counts. This rearrangement joins TRBV19 to TRBJ1-5; D may be TRBD1 (5 bases). V was shortened by 8 bases and J by 8 bases, with 19 bases between the two germline ends. Germline V gene lookup returns CDR1 LNHDA and CDR2 SQIVND (reference sequence). The CDR3 loop spans 14 amino acids. CDR3 in amino acids: CASVTADSIEPQHF. CDR3 coding DNA: TGTGCCAGTGTGACAGCTGACTCAATAGAGCCCCAGCATTTT.

This clonotype was detected only a few times. This chain uses TRBV29-1 with TRBJ2-1; D is perhaps TRBD1 (5 bases). Germline CDR1 SQVTM, CDR2 ANQGSEA. Trimming stripped 0 bases from V and 2 bases from J, with 14 bases between. The CDR3 length is 16 residues. Here the CDR3 DNA reads TGCAGCGTTGAAGATACAGGAACACCGACCTACAATGAGCAGTTCTTC. Protein product: CSVEDTGTPTYNEQFF.

This rearrangement joins TRBV10-3 to TRBJ2-3; D ambiguous. This CDR3 spans 13 amino acids. The V end lost 3 bases, the J end lost 6 bases, and 10 bases lay between the germline ends. From germline, CDR1 is ENHRY and CDR2 SYGVKD. The CDR3, as DNA: TGTGCCATCAGTGACCGATTCGAGGATACGCAGTATTTT. This gives the protein CAISDRFEDTQYF.

This clonotype was detected only a few times. The CDR3 reads CASSMAGTGEETQYF. The CDR3 DNA is TGTGCCAGTAGTATGGCTGGGACAGGCGAAGAGACCCAGTACTTC. V is TRBV19 and J is TRBJ2-5, with TRBD1 matching 8 bases. Germline trimming cut 3 bases from V and 3 bases from J; bases unmatched to any gene: 6. Germline assignment: CDR1 LNHDA and CDR2 SQIVND (reference sequence). This CDR3 is 15 amino acids long.

This clonotype was seen only a few times. Because the CDR3's place on the DNA is in doubt, the DNA is left out and the CDR3 is given as listed by TCRdb. This rearrangement joins TRBV29-1 to TRBJ1-2; TRBD1, the table's D call, lacks a check against the DNA. The CDR3 totals 15 residues, both ends included. Germline assignment: CDR1 SQVTM and CDR2 ANQGSEA. The CDR3 here is CSVATGTGGGRRHTF.

This sequence joins TRBV28 and TRBJ2-1; D possibly uses TRBD1 or TRBD2 (5 bases each). There are 16 residues in the CDR3. Trimming cost V 6 bases and J 8 bases, with 23 bases left between them. Germline assignment: CDR1 MDHEN and CDR2 SYDVKM. The CDR3 DNA reads as TGTGCCAGCAGCCCGCCCGGGGCCAGCAGAGCGTATGAGCAGTTCTTC. Translating it yields CASSPPGASRAYEQFF. The full variable domain, its missing parts supplied by reference TRBV28 and TRBJ2-1, is DVKVTQSSRYLVKRTGEKVFLECVQDMDHENMFWYRQDPGLGLRLIYFSYDVKMKEKGDIPEGYSVSREKKERFSLILESASTNQTSMYLCASSPPGASRAYEQFFGPGTRLTVL.

There are a few counts of this clonotype. This sequence joins TRBV29-1 and TRBJ2-5; 8 nucleotides line up with TRBD1. The CDR3 has 13 amino acids. Germline values: CDR1 SQVTM, CDR2 ANQGSEA. The J segment lost 6 bases and the V segment lost 6 bases, leaving 9 bases of the junction unmatched. CDR3 protein: CSVDRGTQKTQYF. The CDR3 bases are TGCAGCGTCGACAGGGGAACTCAAAAGACCCAGTACTTC.

This clonotype was counted at least ten times. V is TRBV6-5 and J is TRBJ1-5; D uncertain. Germline V CDR1 and CDR2: MNHEY, SVGAGI. The CDR3 sequence is 13 residues long. Trimming took off 10 bases at V and 0 bases at J, with 10 bases between the two ends. CDR3 DNA sequence: TGTGCCACCAGACGGAGTAGCAATCAGCCCCAGCATTTT. This codes for CATRRSSNQPQHF.

This clonotype was counted many times. V and J are TRBV6-6 and TRBJ1-1; D is undetermined. In germline, CDR1 is MNHNY, CDR2 SVGAGI (reference sequence). This CDR3 has 15 residues. Deletions cut 5 bases from V and 0 bases from J, with 13 bases between. The CDR3 sequence: CASSDWRTMNTEAFF. CDR3 in DNA: TGTGCCAGCAGTGACTGGAGAACCATGAACACTGAAGCTTTCTTT.

This clonotype came up many times. This sequence joins TRBV20-1 and TRBJ2-1; the D is unclear. The CDR3 covers 12 residues. Looked up from germline, CDR1 is DFQATT and CDR2 is SNEGSKA (reference sequence). CDR3 in amino acids: CGSASTFNEQFF. DNA of the CDR3: TGCGGCAGTGCTTCAACGTTCAATGAGCAGTTCTTC.

This clonotype was counted ten times or more. V is TRBV6-6 and J is TRBJ1-2; tentatively, D is TRBD1 (6 bases). The CDR3 contains 12 residues. CDR1 is MNHNY and CDR2 is SVGAGI in the germline V gene (reference sequence). The V gene lost 6 bases and the J gene lost 6 bases, with 11 bases spanning the gap. The CDR3 reads CASRGGGNGYTF. DNA for the CDR3: TGTGCCAGCAGAGGAGGGGGGAATGGCTACACCTTC.

This rearrangement joins TRBV5-4 to TRBJ1-1; D is uncertain. In germline, CDR1 is SGHNT, CDR2 YYREEE (reference sequence). V gave up 4 bases and J gave up 4 bases, with 5 bases separating them. The CDR3 runs 11 residues. CDR3 in amino acids: CASSKTTEAFF. The CDR3 DNA reads as TGTGCCAGCAGCAAAACCACTGAAGCTTTCTTT.

This clonotype was seen only a few times. The V gene is TRBV10-3, the J gene TRBJ2-2, with 13 bases lining up with TRBD2. In germline, CDR1 is ENHRY, CDR2 SYGVKD. The V and J ends lost 6 bases and 0 bases, in that order; junction bases with no gene match: 7. The CDR3 totals 18 residues. CDR3 in amino acids: CAISSGLAGASNTGELFF. The CDR3, as DNA: TGTGCCATCAGCTCCGGACTAGCGGGAGCTTCGAACACCGGGGAGCTGTTTTTT.

This clonotype showed up many times. This chain joins TRBV20-1 and TRBJ1-5; a weak D match, TRBD1 (6 bases). The germline V and J ends were trimmed by 5 bases and 0 bases, with 14 bases remaining between them. Per the germline V gene, CDR1 is DFQATT and CDR2 is SNEGSKA (reference sequence). This CDR3 has 15 residues. In DNA, the CDR3 is TGCAGTGCTCCACGCAACAGGGCTAGCAATCAGCCCCAGCATTTT. Translated, it gives CSAPRNRASNQPQHF.

V usage is TRBV12-3 or TRBV12-4 and J usage is TRBJ1-1; D unclear. Trimming removed 3 bases at V and 8 bases at J, with 10 bases between. This CDR3 has 12 residues. The CDR3 spells CASSFVRAEAFF. CDR3 nucleotides: TGTGCCAGCAGTTTTGTACGGGCAGAAGCTTTCTTT.

This clonotype was recorded a few times. The chain is built from TRBV12-5 and TRBJ1-2, with a possible D match to TRBD1 (6 bases). The CDR3 is 14 residues long. The germline V and J ends were trimmed by 1 base and 4 bases, with 10 bases remaining between them. Germline values: CDR1 LGHNT, CDR2 FRNRAP. CDR3 nucleotide sequence: TGTGCTAGTGGTTTGGCAGGGGACTTCTATGGCTACACCTTC. This sequence encodes CASGLAGDFYGYTF.

At least ten counts were recorded for this clonotype. The CDR3 DNA reads TGTGCCAGCAGCTTGAGGGCGGAGCGGGAGGTTGACACAGATACGCAGTATTTT. The encoded protein is CASSLRAEREVDTDTQYF. The chain couples TRBV7-8 to TRBJ2-3; 9 nucleotides line up with TRBD2. Germline CDR1 is SGHVS and CDR2 is FQNEAQ. The V gene end was trimmed by 3 bases and the J gene end by 2 bases; junction bases not matched to a gene: 12. The CDR3 has 18 amino acids.

The chain employs TRBV7-2 and TRBJ1-3; no firm D call. CDR1 is SGHTA and CDR2 is FQGNSA in the germline V gene. The CDR3 length is 18 residues. V dropped 3 bases and J dropped 0 bases, with 18 bases sitting between them. CDR3 in amino acids: CASSFSPPGRFSGNTIYF. In nucleotides, the CDR3 is TGTGCCAGCAGCTTCTCGCCCCCTGGACGCTTCTCTGGAAACACCATATATTTT.

V and J are TRBV27 and TRBJ2-2; 11 nucleotides match TRBD2. V was clipped by 6 bases and J by 0 bases; unmatched bases: 9. This CDR3 has 18 residues. The germline V gene encodes CDR1 MNHEY and CDR2 SMNVEV (reference sequence). This chain's CDR3 is CASRRLRLAGSNTGELFF. The CDR3 DNA is TGTGCCAGCAGAAGACTCCGACTAGCGGGATCGAACACCGGGGAGCTGTTTTTT.

This clonotype was observed many times. The CDR3 DNA follows: TGTGCCAGCAGTCTGGGATGGTTCGATGAGCAGTTCTTC. Its translation is CASSLGWFDEQFF. The gene calls are TRBV12-3 or TRBV12-4 and TRBJ2-1; no firm D call. This CDR3 comprises 13 residues. The V end was cut by 5 bases, the J end by 8 bases, with 13 bases between.

This clonotype was recorded at least ten times. This chain connects TRBV28 to TRBJ1-1; the D is unclear. The CDR3 extends over 14 amino acids. V lost 6 bases to trimming and J lost 3 bases, with 14 bases between them. Germline CDR1 and CDR2: MDHEN and SYDVKM. CDR3 DNA sequence: TGTGCCAGCAGGTCGGGTCCGACGGACACTGAAGCTTTCTTT. This gives the protein CASRSGPTDTEAFF.

This clonotype showed up many times. The chain uses TRBV29-1 and TRBJ2-1; D unclear. The V end lost 4 bases, the J end lost 0 bases, and 10 bases lay between the germline ends. The germline gives CDR1 SQVTM, CDR2 ANQGSEA. CDR3 length: 14 residues. In DNA, the CDR3 is TGCAGCGTTGCTCCCCCAAGCTCCTACAATGAGCAGTTCTTC. This sequence encodes CSVAPPSSYNEQFF.